Shown below are 31 T cell receptor beta chains from a single sample sequenced in a study of shared clonotypes between healthy human individuals. Clones were sequenced by immunoSEQ multiplex PCR, and TCRdb holds only the in-frame ones, with some missing. Among hundreds of thousands of clones listed, roughly 96% were seen once. Positively selected for CCR7, the CD45RO-negative cells used as naive CD8 cells excluded terminally differentiated effector memory CD45RA+ cells. Sequenced input: naive CD8+ T cells sorted from blood. These receptors came from a woman in her twenties or thirties in good health.

The chain couples TRBV6-6 to TRBJ1-1, with 7 positions matching TRBD1. The germline CDR1 and CDR2 sequences are MNHNY and SVGAGI (reference sequence). The CDR3 is made up of 14 amino acids. The trim removed 2 bases at V and 4 bases at J, leaving 4 bases unmatched. The CDR3 loop reads CASSYEGALTEAFF. The CDR3 DNA reads as TGTGCCAGCAGTTACGAGGGGGCCCTCACTGAAGCTTTCTTT.

This clone was picked up a small number of times. The rearrangement joins TRBV4-1 to TRBJ1-1; D may be TRBD1 (6 bases). Germline V gene lookup returns CDR1 MGHRA and CDR2 YSYEKL. The V end lost 2 bases, the J end lost 5 bases, and 9 bases lay between the germline ends. The CDR3 loop spans 13 amino acids. The CDR3 sequence: CASSQSRGTEAFF. CDR3 nucleotides: TGCGCCAGCAGCCAATCCAGGGGTACTGAAGCTTTCTTT.

This CDR3 is CASSLGAREAKNIQYF. The CDR3 nucleotides are TGCGCCAGCAGCTTGGGGGCTCGCGAGGCCAAAAACATTCAGTACTTC. The chain combines TRBV5-1 with TRBJ2-4; D call uncertain. The CDR3 extends over 16 amino acids. Germline V lookup: CDR1 SGHRS, CDR2 YFSETQ. Between the trimmed V and J ends, which lost 0 bases and 1 base, there was a span of 11 bases.

J is TRBJ1-1 and V is TRBV15; D call uncertain. The CDR3 has 15 amino acids. Germline V CDR1 and CDR2: LNHNV, YYDKDF (reference sequence). Trimming cost V 3 bases and J 2 bases, with 13 bases left between them. The CDR3 is CATSSNQDGNTEAFF. For the CDR3, the DNA is TGTGCCACCAGCAGCAACCAGGACGGAAACACTGAAGCTTTCTTT.

V and J are TRBV5-6 and TRBJ1-1; D not certain. Germline V gives CDR1 SGHDT, CDR2 YYEEEE. This CDR3 spans 14 amino acids. V was pared by 1 base and J by 3 bases, with 10 bases between. This chain's CDR3 is CASSLLEQDTEAFF. CDR3 in DNA: TGTGCCAGCAGCTTGCTGGAGCAGGACACTGAAGCTTTCTTT.

Turning to this clone: One end of the junction is discordant with germline, which a read error may explain. The chain recombines TRBV27 with TRBJ2-1; no clear D. The CDR3 has 14 amino acids. Germline loops: CDR1 MNHEY, CDR2 SMNVEV (reference sequence). As DNA, the CDR3 is TGTGCCAGCAGTTTAAGGTCGGTATTAGACCCTCTCCTCTTC. It specifies CASSLRSVLDPLLF.

The V gene is TRBV27, the J gene TRBJ2-1; 11 bases map to TRBD2. After removal of 5 bases from V and 4 bases from J, the junction contained 7 bases not matched to a gene. This CDR3 has 16 amino acids. Germline V gene data show CDR1 as MNHEY and CDR2 as SMNVEV (reference sequence). CDR3 DNA sequence: TGTGCCAGCAGTCACGGGACTAGCGGACGTTACAATGAGCAGTTCTTC. As protein: CASSHGTSGRYNEQFF.

This chain connects TRBV7-8 to TRBJ2-7; 11 bases are shared with TRBD2. The germline V gene encodes CDR1 SGHVS and CDR2 FQNEAQ. J was trimmed by 4 bases and V by 4 bases; bases with no gene match: 6. This CDR3 comprises 15 residues. The CDR3 DNA sequence: TGTGCCAGCAGCTCTTGGCCTAGCGGGAGGTACGAGCAGTACTTC. Protein sequence: CASSSWPSGRYEQYF.

The chain carries TRBV6-6 and TRBJ1-5; D call uncertain. Germline V gene data show CDR1 as MNHNY and CDR2 as SVGAGI (reference sequence). V lost 0 bases and J 7 bases, leaving 7 bases between the germline ends. The CDR3 is 13 residues long. The CDR3 nucleotides read TGTGCCAGCAGTTACTCGGAGGCGCAGCCCCAGCATTTT. It codes for CASSYSEAQPQHF.

This clone was detected a few times. The chain is built from TRBV6-5 and TRBJ2-2; TRBD1 is a possible D gene (6 bases). Trimming removed 11 bases at V and 3 bases at J, with 16 bases between. This CDR3 has 14 amino acids. The germline V gene has CDR1 MNHEY and CDR2 SVGAGI. The CDR3 loop reads CASGVHLDTGELFF. As DNA, the CDR3 is TGTGCCTCAGGGGTTCACCTGGACACCGGGGAGCTGTTTTTT.

The J gene is TRBJ2-7, the V gene TRBV2; 13 bases are shared with TRBD2. The J segment lost 4 bases and the V segment lost 6 bases, leaving 3 bases of the junction unmatched. The CDR3 is 14 residues long. The V gene's germline CDR1 is SNHLY and CDR2 FYNNEI. In nucleotides, the CDR3 is TGTGCCAGCAGAGGGACTAGCGGGATGTACGAGCAGTACTTC. This gives the protein CASRGTSGMYEQYF. The full variable domain, in which reference TRBV2 and TRBJ2-7 provide the parts outside the CDR3, is EPEVTQTPSHQVTQMGQEVILRCVPISNHLYFYWYRQILGQKVEFLVSFYNNEISEKSEIFDDQFSVERPDGSNFTLKIRSTKLEDSAMYFCASRGTSGMYEQYFGPGTRLTVT.

The chain combines TRBV6-1 with TRBJ2-7; 9 bases match TRBD1. V shed 8 bases and J 1 base; nucleotides not matched to a gene: 0. This CDR3 comprises 12 residues. CDR1 is MNHNS and CDR2 is SASEGT in the germline V gene. DNA for the CDR3: TGTGCCAGCGGACAGGGGTCCTACGAGCAGTACTTC. Protein: CASGQGSYEQYF.

The chain joins TRBV7-9 to TRBJ2-1; either TRBD1 or TRBD2 may supply D (5 bases each). The V end lost 1 base, the J end lost 0 bases, and 13 bases lay between the germline ends. CDR1 and CDR2 from the germline V gene are SEHNR and FQNEAQ (reference sequence). CDR3 size: 17 residues. The CDR3 spells CASSLDSGTHSYNEQFF. The DNA of the CDR3 is TGTGCCAGCAGCTTAGATTCGGGGACCCACTCCTACAATGAGCAGTTCTTC. Together with reference TRBV7-9 and TRBJ2-1, the CDR3 gives the full variable domain: DTGVSQNPRHKITKRGQNVTFRCDPISEHNRLYWYRQTLGQGPEFLTYFQNEAQLEKSRLLSDRFSAERPKGSFSTLEIQRTEQGDSAMYLCASSLDSGTHSYNEQFFGPGTRLTVL.

CDR3 region: CASSERRTGPTETQYF. As DNA, the CDR3 is TGTGCCAGCAGTGAAAGGCGGACAGGGCCTACGGAGACCCAGTACTTC. The chain combines TRBV6-1 with TRBJ2-5; TRBD1 agrees at 8 bases. Unmatched junction bases numbered 10, after V lost 2 bases and J lost 5 bases. This CDR3 is built from 16 residues. Germline V gene data show CDR1 as MNHNS and CDR2 as SASEGT.

The genes are TRBV14 and TRBJ2-1, with 7 bases fitting TRBD1. This CDR3 region has 14 residues. The germline CDR1 and CDR2 sequences are SGHDN and FVKESK. V trimming: 1 base; J trimming: 3 bases; junction bases outside the gene matches: 0. The CDR3 DNA reads TGTGCCAGCAGCCAAGGACAGGGCTACAATGAGCAGTTCTTC. This gives the protein CASSQGQGYNEQFF.

V gene TRBV11-3 combines with J gene TRBJ2-1; TRBD2 matches at 7 bases. Germline CDR1 reads SGHNT; CDR2 reads YENEEA. The ends lost 0 bases at V and 10 bases at J; junction bases unmatched: 3. The CDR3 contains 13 residues. CDR3 sequence (DNA): TGTGCCAGCAGCTTAGATGGGCGGGGGGAGCAGTTCTTC. This codes for CASSLDGRGEQFF.

V gene TRBV16 combines with J gene TRBJ1-5, with D perhaps TRBD1 (6 bases). V shed 0 bases and J shed 6 bases, with 18 bases lying between them. Germline CDR1 and CDR2: KGHSY and FQNENV. This CDR3 region has 17 residues. In DNA, the CDR3 is TGTGCCAGCAGCCAATCGATGAAGGGGGGGGTCCGTCAGCCCCAGCATTTT. It encodes CASSQSMKGGVRQPQHF.

V gene TRBV28 combines with J gene TRBJ2-1; the D is unclear. Germline CDR1 reads MDHEN; CDR2 reads SYDVKM. V was cut by 6 bases and J by 3 bases, with 15 bases left in between. The CDR3 is made up of 15 amino acids. As DNA, the CDR3 is TGTGCCAGCAGCCCCCCCGCGCAGATCTACAATGAGCAGTTCTTC. It codes for CASSPPAQIYNEQFF. Full variable domain (outside the CDR3, taken from reference TRBV28 and TRBJ2-1): DVKVTQSSRYLVKRTGEKVFLECVQDMDHENMFWYRQDPGLGLRLIYFSYDVKMKEKGDIPEGYSVSREKKERFSLILESASTNQTSMYLCASSPPAQIYNEQFFGPGTRLTVL.

The V call is TRBV27, the J call TRBJ2-1; D gene ambiguous. V dropped 3 bases and J dropped 0 bases, with 9 bases sitting between them. The CDR3 spans 15 residues. The germline V gene encodes CDR1 MNHEY and CDR2 SMNVEV (reference sequence). The CDR3 loop reads CASSLVLPSYNEQFF. In DNA form, the CDR3 reads TGTGCCAGCAGTTTGGTGCTCCCCTCCTACAATGAGCAGTTCTTC.

V and J are TRBV30 and TRBJ1-3; D is unresolved. CDR1 and CDR2 (germline): GTSNPN, SVGIG (reference sequence). The CDR3 is made up of 15 amino acids. V gave up 2 bases and J gave up 0 bases, with 11 bases separating them. CDR3 DNA: TGTGCCTGGAGTCCTTTCCCGGGCTCTGGAAACACCATATATTTT. Translation gives CAWSPFPGSGNTIYF. The full variable domain, rest sourced from reference TRBV30 and TRBJ1-3, is SQTIHQWPATLVQPVGSPLSLECTVEGTSNPNLYWYRQAAGRGLQLLFYSVGIGQISSEVPQNLSASRPQDRQFILSSKKLLLSDSGFYLCAWSPFPGSGNTIYFGEGSWLTVV.

V and J are TRBV4-1 and TRBJ1-4; D gene uncertain. Deletions cut 0 bases from V and 3 bases from J, with 11 bases between. CDR1 is MGHRA and CDR2 is YSYEKL in the germline V gene. The CDR3 consists of 16 residues. The DNA for the CDR3 is TGCGCCAGCAGCCAAGAAGCGTTGGCGGCTAATGAAAAACTGTTTTTT. It codes for CASSQEALAANEKLFF.

V and J are TRBV21-1 and TRBJ1-1; TRBD1, the D gene given by the table, was not confirmed from the DNA. TRBV21-1 is a pseudogene. This CDR3 comprises 12 residues. CDR3 nucleotide sequence: TGTGCCAGCAGTCGCACCAGTACTGAAGCTTTCTTT. It is translated as CASSRTSTEAFF.

The rearrangement joins TRBV27 to TRBJ2-1; 14 positions agree with TRBD2. The CDR3 runs to 15 residues. Germline-derived CDR1 and CDR2 are MNHEY and SMNVEV (reference sequence). V lost 7 bases, J lost 8 bases, and 7 bases stayed unmatched. CDR3: CASTHGTSGRDEQFF. The DNA for the CDR3 is TGTGCCAGCACGCACGGGACTAGCGGGAGAGATGAGCAGTTCTTC.

J is TRBJ2-3 and V is TRBV5-6; the D gene is possibly TRBD2 (7 bases). V lost 7 bases to trimming and J lost 5 bases, with 14 bases between them. The germline V gene has CDR1 SGHDT and CDR2 YYEEEE. The CDR3 loop spans 13 amino acids. CDR3 coding DNA: TGTGCCAGCGGAGGGGGGGCGATAGATACGCAGTATTTT. It codes for CASGGGAIDTQYF.

This chain joins TRBV28 and TRBJ1-1, with D unresolved. The CDR3 sequence is 20 residues long. Trimming pared 5 bases from V and 1 base from J, leaving 29 bases between. Germline CDR1 and CDR2: MDHEN and SYDVKM. The CDR3 protein is CASSLPDFKALVPKNTEAFF. CDR3 coding DNA: TGTGCCAGCAGTCTCCCGGACTTTAAGGCCCTTGTTCCCAAGAACACTGAAGCTTTCTTT. Full variable domain (missing parts from reference TRBV28 and TRBJ1-1): DVKVTQSSRYLVKRTGEKVFLECVQDMDHENMFWYRQDPGLGLRLIYFSYDVKMKEKGDIPEGYSVSREKKERFSLILESASTNQTSMYLCASSLPDFKALVPKNTEAFFGQGTRLTVV.

The V gene is TRBV18, the J gene TRBJ2-1, with 7 nucleotides matching TRBD2. V lost 2 bases, J lost 0 bases, and 10 bases stayed unmatched. The CDR3 is 18 residues long. Germline assignment: CDR1 KGHSH and CDR2 LQKENI. CDR3 DNA: TGTGCCAGCTCACCAAGCCTAGCGGTCTTAAGCTCCTACAATGAGCAGTTCTTC. Residues: CASSPSLAVLSSYNEQFF.

J is TRBJ2-1 and V is TRBV11-2; D is ambiguous. CDR1 SGHAT and CDR2 FQNNGV come from the germline V gene. CDR3 length equals 11 residues. Trimming removed 5 bases at V and 4 bases at J, with 3 bases between. The CDR3 is CASSHYNEQFF. Here the CDR3 DNA reads TGTGCCAGCAGCCATTACAATGAGCAGTTCTTC.

This chain links TRBV7-3 with TRBJ1-3, with no clear D. Germline V lookup: CDR1 SGHTA, CDR2 FQGTGA. The CDR3 extends over 12 amino acids. Trimming pared 2 bases from V and 7 bases from J, leaving 6 bases between. CDR3 sequence reads: CASSLGSNTIYF. The CDR3 nucleotides read TGTGCCAGCAGCTTAGGGTCCAACACCATATATTTT. Based on the CDR3 plus reference TRBV7-3 and TRBJ1-3, the full variable domain is GAGVSQTPSNKVTEKGKYVELRCDPISGHTALYWYRQSLGQGPEFLIYFQGTGAADDSGLPNDRFFAVRPEGSVSTLKIQRTERGDSAVYLCASSLGSNTIYFGEGSWLTVV.

The rearrangement links TRBV6-5 to TRBJ2-3; possible D gene TRBD1, 5 bases. Looked up from germline, CDR1 is MNHEY and CDR2 is SVGAGI. The CDR3 covers 15 residues. Trimming left V 5 bases short and J 0 bases short, with 12 bases between. This CDR3 reads CASSPGDSSTDTQYF. Here the CDR3 DNA reads TGTGCCAGCAGTCCTGGAGACAGCAGCACAGATACGCAGTATTTT.

V and J are TRBV28 and TRBJ2-1; 7 bases are a match to TRBD2. Germline assignment: CDR1 MDHEN and CDR2 SYDVKM. The CDR3 is 17 amino acids. Trimming cost V 3 bases and J 4 bases; bases outside gene matches: 12. The CDR3 DNA follows: TGTGCCAGCAGTTTCCCGCGGGGAGGGATAAATTACAATGAGCAGTTCTTC. Translation: CASSFPRGGINYNEQFF. Together with reference TRBV28 and TRBJ2-1, the CDR3 gives the full variable domain: DVKVTQSSRYLVKRTGEKVFLECVQDMDHENMFWYRQDPGLGLRLIYFSYDVKMKEKGDIPEGYSVSREKKERFSLILESASTNQTSMYLCASSFPRGGINYNEQFFGPGTRLTVL.

This clone has a single count. The chain carries TRBV7-9 and TRBJ2-3, with a weak D call TRBD2 (6 bases). Trimming stripped 3 bases from V and 2 bases from J, with 12 bases between. This CDR3 is built from 15 residues. In germline, CDR1 is SEHNR, CDR2 FQNEAQ (reference sequence). In nucleotides, the CDR3 is TGTGCCAGCAGCTTGGGGGTAGCGGACACAGATACGCAGTATTTT. Its translation is CASSLGVADTDTQYF. Filled out from reference TRBV7-9 and TRBJ2-3, the complete variable domain reads DTGVSQNPRHKITKRGQNVTFRCDPISEHNRLYWYRQTLGQGPEFLTYFQNEAQLEKSRLLSDRFSAERPKGSFSTLEIQRTEQGDSAMYLCASSLGVADTDTQYFGPGTRLTVL.